This T cell receptor (beta chain) derives from a study of technical replicates of blood from several donors. TCRdb's table, derived via immunoSEQ multiplex PCR, lists solely in-frame clones and lacks some. The sample shows around 80,000 clones, about 96% of them seen only once. This clone was seen a single time. The germline V gene encodes CDR1 LGHNT and CDR2 FRNRAP. V lost 0 bases and J lost 8; bases outside the gene matches: 10. CDR3 length: 16 residues. The chain recombines TRBV12-5 with TRBJ1-2, with TRBD1 identical over 9 bases. The clonotype originates from a human donor in good health. The sample taken for sequencing was T cells isolated from PBMCs. CDR3 sequence: CASGLVGTGSSPGYTF. For the CDR3, the DNA is TGTGCTAGTGGTTTGGTCGGGACAGGGTCTTCACCCGGCTACACCTTC.